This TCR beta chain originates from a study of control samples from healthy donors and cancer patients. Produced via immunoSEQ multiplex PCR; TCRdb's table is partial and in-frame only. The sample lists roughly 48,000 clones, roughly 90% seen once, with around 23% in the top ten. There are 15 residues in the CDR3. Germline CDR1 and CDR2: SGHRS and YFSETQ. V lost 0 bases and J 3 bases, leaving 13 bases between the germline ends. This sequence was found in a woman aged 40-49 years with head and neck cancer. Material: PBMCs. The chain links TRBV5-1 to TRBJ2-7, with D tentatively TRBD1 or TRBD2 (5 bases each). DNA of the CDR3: TGCGCCAGCAGCTTGGAGGGACGGAAGGTCTACGAGCAGTACTTC. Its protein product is CASSLEGRKVYEQYF.